This passage covers 18 T cell receptor beta chains from one sample sequenced in a study of T cell repertoires in cytomegalovirus infection (dated by TCRdb to the late 2010s). TCRdb lists the instrument as Illumina HiSeq 1500. TCRdb reanalyzed the raw reads on its own, using fastp at Q25 for trimming and MiXCR for clone calling, and kept in-frame beta chains. Rows are combined by CDR3 protein, so each entry shows the most common genes and DNA. For this sample there are 630,000 or so distinct CDR3 sequences; about 24% appear just once. The top ten clones comprise under 8.5% of the sample. The source material was CD8+ T cells from PBMCs. The receptors originated from a human donor in good health (CMV status not recorded). Some clones in this sample may be carry-over from other donors' samples.

V and J are TRBV7-9 and TRBJ2-7; the D gene could be TRBD1 or TRBD2 (5 bases each). V gave up 5 bases and J gave up 3 bases, with 11 bases separating them. This CDR3 has 13 amino acids. Germline CDR1 SEHNR, CDR2 FQNEAQ (reference sequence). CDR3 bases: TGTGCCAGCAGCAATGGGACGGGCTACGAGCAGTACGTC. It is translated as CASSNGTGYEQYV.

Concerning this clonotype: A junction end diverges from the germline sequence, so it may reflect a read error. The genes are TRBV28 and TRBJ2-1; D possibly corresponds to TRBD1 (6 bases). CDR1 and CDR2 (germline): MDHEN, SYDVKM. The CDR3 totals 14 residues. The CDR3 protein is CASSLEGRGDEQVF. As DNA, the CDR3 is TGTGCCAGCAGTTTAGAGGGCAGGGGCGATGAGCAGGTCTTC. The complete variable domain, with remaining parts taken from reference TRBV28 and TRBJ2-1, reads DVKVTQSSRYLVKRTGEKVFLECVQDMDHENMFWYRQDPGLGLRLIYFSYDVKMKEKGDIPEGYSVSREKKERFSLILESASTNQTSMYLCASSLEGRGDEQVFGPGTRLTVL.

This clonotype was observed a handful of times. The chain combines TRBV10-3 with TRBJ1-1, with D unclear. This CDR3 has 13 residues. Germline lookup yields CDR1 ENHRY and CDR2 SYGVKD. The V and J ends lost 10 bases and 5 bases respectively, with 17 bases between them. CDR3 coding DNA: TGTGCCACCTTCGGCCAGGAGGGAACTGAAGCTTTCTTT. Protein: CATFGQEGTEAFF.

This clonotype was observed at least ten times. V is TRBV23-1 and J is TRBJ1-5; D not resolved. TRBV23-1 is classed as an ORF, of uncertain function. The CDR3 has 13 residues. Trimming cost V 4 bases and J 7 bases, with 11 bases left between them. CDR3 bases: TGCGCCAGCAGTCGACGCGGAAGGCAGCCCCAGCATTTT. Amino acids: CASSRRGRQPQHF.

This clonotype has a handful of counts. The rearrangement links TRBV6-6 to TRBJ2-2; D uncertain. Germline CDR1 reads MNHNY; CDR2 reads SVGAGI (reference sequence). CDR3 length: 14 amino acids. Trimming removed 3 bases from V and 0 bases from J, with 5 bases in between. CDR3 nucleotides: TGTGCCAGCAGTTATTTTTCGAACACCGGGGAGCTGTTTTTT. It encodes CASSYFSNTGELFF.

The chain employs TRBV11-2 and TRBJ2-1; 13 bases are shared with TRBD2. The CDR3 extends over 16 amino acids. CDR1 is SGHAT, CDR2 FQNNGV, per germline. J lost 6 bases, V lost 6 bases, and 8 bases had no gene match. The CDR3 bases are TGTGCCAGCAGTCGCTGGACTAGCGGGGGCCTCAATGAGCAGTTCTTC. Amino acids: CASSRWTSGGLNEQFF.

The sample holds many counts of this clonotype. The chain combines TRBV7-9 with TRBJ1-1, with D possibly matching TRBD1 (6 bases). Germline assignment: CDR1 SEHNR and CDR2 FQNEAQ (reference sequence). Trimming cost V 4 bases and J 0 bases, with 12 bases left between them. The CDR3 has 15 amino acids. The CDR3 DNA follows: TGTGCCAGCAGCTCGCAGACAGGCTTGAACACTGAAGCTTTCTTT. Encoded protein: CASSSQTGLNTEAFF.

This clonotype has ten or more counts. This chain links TRBV6-1 with TRBJ1-2; 9 bases agree with TRBD1. Per germline, CDR1 MNHNS and CDR2 SASEGT. J lost 1 base, V lost 6 bases, and 12 bases had no gene match. This CDR3 has 17 amino acids. The CDR3 spells CASRSPRDRVLNYGYTF. CDR3 sequence (DNA): TGTGCCAGCAGGTCTCCCCGGGACAGGGTCCTTAACTATGGCTACACCTTC.

In this sample, this clonotype turned up many times. The chain has TRBV14 and TRBJ2-2; possibly TRBD2 for D (6 bases). This CDR3 comprises 16 residues. CDR1 and CDR2 from the germline V gene are SGHDN and FVKESK. V lost 6 bases, J lost 2 bases, and 16 bases lay in between. CDR3 nucleotides: TGTGCCAGCAGTCCAACTAGCTCAACCAACACCGGGGAGCTGTTTTTT. It specifies CASSPTSSTNTGELFF.

V gene TRBV27 combines with J gene TRBJ2-1, with a possible D match to TRBD2 (5 bases). Germline V CDR1 and CDR2: MNHEY, SMNVEV (reference sequence). This CDR3 spans 17 amino acids. Trimming took off 0 bases at V and 12 bases at J, with 24 bases between the two ends. The CDR3 is CASSLSGRRIHNAWQFF. CDR3 sequence (DNA): TGTGCCAGCAGTTTATCTGGGCGGAGGATACACAATGCGTGGCAGTTCTTC.

Comment on this clonotype: Sequence at one end of the junction differs from germline and may be a read error. The chain recombines TRBV7-8 with TRBJ2-3, with D possibly matching TRBD1 (6 bases). Germline assignment: CDR1 SGHVS and CDR2 FQNEAQ. CDR3 length: 14 residues. This CDR3 reads CTSNSNRAPDTQYF. The CDR3 nucleotides read TGTACCAGCAACTCTAACAGGGCCCCAGATACGCAGTATTTT.

V is TRBV18 and J is TRBJ1-1, with D unclear. V was clipped by 3 bases and J by 5 bases, with 16 bases between them. This CDR3 comprises 15 residues. The germline V gene encodes CDR1 KGHSH and CDR2 LQKENI. The DNA for the CDR3 is TGTGCCAGCTCACCTCGATGGGAAAGTGTGACTGAAGCTTTCTTT. Translated: CASSPRWESVTEAFF.

The V and J genes are TRBV29-1 and TRBJ2-1; D uncertain. The germline V gene has CDR1 SQVTM and CDR2 ANQGSEA. The V gene lost 3 bases and the J gene lost 3 bases, with 21 bases spanning the gap. CDR3 length: 17 amino acids. The CDR3 coding sequence is TGCAGCGTTGACGGTAGCCCCGTTGAGCCCTACTACAATGAGCAGTTCTTC. Amino acids: CSVDGSPVEPYYNEQFF.

The V call is TRBV13, the J call TRBJ2-1; possible D gene TRBD1, 6 bases. Trimming left V 5 bases short and J 9 bases short, with 17 bases between. This CDR3 spans 14 amino acids. Germline V lookup: CDR1 PRHDT, CDR2 FYEKMQ (reference sequence). DNA for the CDR3: TGTGCCAGCAGCCCCCCGGCAGGGGCGCGTGAGCAGTTCTTC. It yields the protein CASSPPAGAREQFF.

This clonotype came up many times. V and J are TRBV19 and TRBJ2-7; 11 bases align to TRBD1. The CDR3 totals 15 residues. Germline CDR1 and CDR2: LNHDA and SQIVND (reference sequence). Trimming cost V 6 bases and J 2 bases; bases outside gene matches: 6. CDR3 loop: CASRGWDRGTYEQYF. CDR3 DNA: TGTGCCAGTAGAGGTTGGGACAGGGGGACCTACGAGCAGTACTTC. Full variable domain (rest looked up from reference TRBV19 and TRBJ2-7): DGGITQSPKYLFRKEGQNVTLSCEQNLNHDAMYWYRQDPGQGLRLIYYSQIVNDFQKGDIAEGYSVSREKKESFPLTVTSAQKNPTAFYLCASRGWDRGTYEQYFGPGTRLTVT.

This clonotype was observed a handful of times. V usage is TRBV29-1 and J usage is TRBJ1-2; TRBD1 aligns across 7 bases. Losses at the gene ends were 6 bases for V and 4 bases for J; bases not matched to a gene: 11. The CDR3 sequence is 14 residues long. CDR1 is SQVTM and CDR2 is ANQGSEA in the germline V gene. CDR3 loop: CSVPLQGPTYGYTF. In nucleotides, the CDR3 is TGCAGCGTCCCACTACAGGGGCCGACCTATGGCTACACCTTC.

The table lists this clonotype with a few counts. This chain joins TRBV29-1 and TRBJ2-7; 8 bases fit TRBD1. Germline V gene data show CDR1 as SQVTM and CDR2 as ANQGSEA. This CDR3 is 16 amino acids long. V lost 1 base, J lost 6 bases, and 14 bases stayed unmatched. This CDR3 is CSVEGRLTDRGSEQYV. The DNA of the CDR3 is TGCAGCGTTGAAGGACGCCTTACCGACAGGGGTTCCGAGCAGTACGTC.

Turning to this clonotype: A junction end diverges from the germline sequence, so it may reflect a read error. The V call is TRBV4-1, the J call TRBJ1-1, with TRBD1 matching 7 bases. The CDR3 has 16 residues. The germline V gene encodes CDR1 MGHRA and CDR2 YSYEKL. DNA of the CDR3: TGTGCCAGCAGCCTAGACAGGGACCGAGGGAACACTGAAGCTTTCTTT. Translating gives CASSLDRDRGNTEAFF.